Following are 14 T cell receptor beta chains from one sample sequenced in a study of blood T cells in healthy people across ages. Through a sample-barcoded 5' primer and a J-beta primer mix, a second PCR was run for roughly 7 to 11 cycles. Via MiXCR, TCRdb re-called the 5' RACE reads, giving one row per CDR3 protein. The top ten clones hold about 3.9% of a sample with fewer than 650,000 distinct CDR3 sequences, about 28% of them seen once. This same sample was also part of a study on T cells of mothers and their children.

Sequencing input: blood. All receptors come from a boy aged 2-15 years in good health.

This clonotype came up a few times. This chain links TRBV20-1 with TRBJ2-7, with TRBD1 as a possible D gene (6 bases). The CDR3 length is 15 residues. Germline CDR1 is DFQATT and CDR2 is SNEGSKA (reference sequence). V was trimmed by 5 bases and J by 2 bases, leaving 19 bases between them. The CDR3 DNA follows: TGCAGTGCTTCTGGCTGGGGGCGTCGCCCCTACGAGCAGTACTTC. This sequence encodes CSASGWGRRPYEQYF.

This clonotype was counted between two and nine times. The genes are TRBV27 and TRBJ2-6, with D unresolved. The CDR3 consists of 13 residues. V was trimmed by 6 bases and J by 3 bases, leaving 6 bases between them. CDR1 is MNHEY, CDR2 SMNVEV, per germline (reference sequence). The CDR3 DNA sequence: TGTGCCAGCAGATCATATGGGGCCAACGTCCTGACTTTC. This sequence encodes CASRSYGANVLTF.

V and J are TRBV28 and TRBJ2-7, with TRBD2 as a possible D gene (5 bases). The CDR3 runs to 15 residues. The ends were cut back, 5 bases at V and 0 bases at J, with 14 bases in the middle. Germline V CDR1 and CDR2: MDHEN, SYDVKM. In DNA form, the CDR3 reads TGTGCCAGCAGTCCACCCGGGATCAGCTCCTACGAGCAGTACTTC. Residues: CASSPPGISSYEQYF.

The CDR3 nucleotides read TGCGCCAGCAGCTTGAGGAATGGGGGTTCCTACGAGCAGTACTTC. The encoded protein is CASSLRNGGSYEQYF. The genes are TRBV5-1 and TRBJ2-7, with D possibly being TRBD1 or TRBD2 (5 bases each). The germline gives CDR1 SGHRS, CDR2 YFSETQ. This CDR3 has 15 amino acids. V lost 1 base and J 1 base, leaving 12 bases between the germline ends. The whole variable domain, filled in from reference TRBV5-1 and TRBJ2-7, reads KAGVTQTPRYLIKTRGQQVTLSCSPISGHRSVSWYQQTPGQGLQFLFEYFSETQRNKGNFPGRFSGRQFSNSRSEMNVSTLELGDSALYLCASSLRNGGSYEQYFGPGTRLTVT.

Here the CDR3 DNA reads TGTGCCAGCAGCTCGCGACAGGGGGTCTATGGCTACACCTTC. This gives the protein CASSSRQGVYGYTF. J is TRBJ1-2 and V is TRBV7-2; 9 bases are a match to TRBD1. Looked up from germline, CDR1 is SGHTA and CDR2 is FQGNSA. With V trimmed by 4 bases and J by 4 bases, 4 bases remained unmatched. The CDR3 is 14 residues long. The variable domain in full, completed from reference TRBV7-2 and TRBJ1-2, reads GAGVSQSPSNKVTEKGKDVELRCDPISGHTALYWYRQSLGQGLEFLIYFQGNSAPDKSGLPSDRFSAERTGGSVSTLTIQRTQQEDSAVYLCASSSRQGVYGYTFGSGTRLTVV.

The rearrangement uses TRBV5-1 and TRBJ2-1; TRBD2 agrees at 8 bases. This CDR3 comprises 15 residues. With V trimmed by 4 bases and J by 2 bases, 5 bases remained unmatched. CDR1 is SGHRS and CDR2 is YFSETQ in the germline V gene. The CDR3 loop is CASSPGLVPYNEQFF. CDR3 coding DNA: TGCGCCAGCAGCCCGGGACTAGTCCCCTACAATGAGCAGTTCTTC.

The chain recombines TRBV5-5 with TRBJ2-7; D may be TRBD1 (6 bases). Trimming cost V 4 bases and J 3 bases, with 14 bases left between them. CDR3 length equals 14 residues. Per the germline V gene, CDR1 is SGHKS and CDR2 is YYEKEE (reference sequence). The CDR3 DNA follows: TGTGCCAGCAGCCCTCGACAGGAGGTCTACGAGCAGTACTTC. Translated, it gives CASSPRQEVYEQYF.

A few counts support this clonotype. The chain recombines TRBV27 with TRBJ2-1; unclear D gene. This CDR3 has 13 residues. The germline CDR1 and CDR2 sequences are MNHEY and SMNVEV (reference sequence). Trimming removed 0 bases at V and 6 bases at J, with 6 bases between. The CDR3 spells CASSLSVANEQFF. The CDR3 DNA sequence: TGTGCCAGCAGTTTATCGGTGGCCAATGAGCAGTTCTTC.

The chain links TRBV21-1 to TRBJ2-3; TRBD1, as called in the table, went unchecked against the DNA. TRBV21-1 is an annotated pseudogene. The CDR3 totals 14 residues. The CDR3 protein is CASSKVLFGTGPDF. The CDR3 DNA reads TGTGCCAGCAGCAAAGTGTTATTCGGGACAGGCCCTGATTTT.

The rearrangement uses TRBV15 and TRBJ2-1; 10 bases align to TRBD1. The end of the DNA is better explained by TRBJ2-7, so the J call may be wrong. The germline gives CDR1 LNHNV, CDR2 YYDKDF (reference sequence). CDR3 length: 14 amino acids. In nucleotides, the CDR3 is TGTGCCACCAGCAGAGGACAGGGGGCCGACGAGCAGTACTTC. Amino acid sequence: CATSRGQGADEQYF.

The CDR3 DNA is TGTGCCAGCAGCGTATCCCCCGGGGAGCTGTTTTTT. Amino acids: CASSVSPGELFF. The chain is built from TRBV9 and TRBJ2-2, with D unresolved. This CDR3 contains 12 residues. Germline CDR1 is SGDLS and CDR2 is YYNGEE. Trimming cost V 1 base and J 6 bases, with 4 bases left between them.

This clonotype was seen more than once but under ten times. The chain employs TRBV6-2 or TRBV6-3 and TRBJ1-1, with D unclear. The CDR3 spans 13 residues. Germline CDR1 reads MNHEY; CDR2 reads SVGEGT. Trimming pared 11 bases from V and 7 bases from J, leaving 20 bases between. Written as DNA, the CDR3 is TGTGCCGCCTCTCGACGGAGGTACTTTGAAGCTTTCTTT. This encodes CAASRRRYFEAFF.

This clonotype occurred many times. The CDR3 spells CASSLVGRAETQYF. The CDR3 bases are TGTGCCAGCAGCTTAGTAGGGAGGGCGGAGACCCAGTACTTC. This chain links TRBV7-8 with TRBJ2-5; 7 bases agree with TRBD2. The V and J ends lost 1 base and 5 bases, in that order; junction bases with no gene match: 4. This CDR3 spans 14 amino acids. Germline CDR1 and CDR2: SGHVS and FQNEAQ.

J is TRBJ1-6 and V is TRBV7-9; 7 bases fit TRBD1. CDR3 length: 16 residues. Germline V gives CDR1 SEHNR, CDR2 FQNEAQ (reference sequence). Trimming removed 0 bases from V and 7 bases from J; junction bases left unmatched: 6. The CDR3 protein is CASSLARQGGNSPLHF. The DNA of the CDR3 is TGTGCCAGCAGCTTAGCGAGGCAGGGGGGAAATTCACCCCTCCACTTT.